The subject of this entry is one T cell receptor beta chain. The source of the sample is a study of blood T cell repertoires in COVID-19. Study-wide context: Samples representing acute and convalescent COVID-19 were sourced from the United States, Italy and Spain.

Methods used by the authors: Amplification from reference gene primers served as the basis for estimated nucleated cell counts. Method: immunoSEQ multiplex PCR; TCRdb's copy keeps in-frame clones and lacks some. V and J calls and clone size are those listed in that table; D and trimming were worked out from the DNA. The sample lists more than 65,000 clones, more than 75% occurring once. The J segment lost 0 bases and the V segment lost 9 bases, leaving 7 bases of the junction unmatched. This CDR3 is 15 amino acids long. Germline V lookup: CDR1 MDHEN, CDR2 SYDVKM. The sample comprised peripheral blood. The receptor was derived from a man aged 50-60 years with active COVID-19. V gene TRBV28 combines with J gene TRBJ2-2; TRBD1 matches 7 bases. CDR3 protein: CARRQGPANTGELFF. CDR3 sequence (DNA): TGTGCCAGGAGACAGGGACCCGCGAACACCGGGGAGCTGTTTTTT.